Shown below are 25 T cell receptor beta chains from a single sample sequenced in a study of brain metastases from non-small cell lung cancer. Sequenced by immunoSEQ multiplex PCR; TCRdb stores in-frame clones only, minus some. The sample holds around 2,500 clones, about 82% seen once. Sequenced sample: tumor-adjacent normal tissue. These receptors originate from a donor aged 40 or over with non-small cell lung cancer.

This clone was observed a handful of times. This chain joins TRBV4-3 and TRBJ2-1, with D possibly matching TRBD2 (5 bases). Germline assignment: CDR1 LGHNA and CDR2 YSLEER. V was trimmed by 4 bases and J by 1 base, leaving 11 bases between them. This CDR3 has 15 amino acids. The CDR3: CASSLQTGSYNEQFF. In DNA, the CDR3 is TGCGCCAGCAGCCTTCAAACGGGATCCTACAATGAGCAGTTCTTC.

The chain employs TRBV19 and TRBJ1-5; 8 bases map to TRBD1. The length of the CDR3 is 15 residues. In germline, CDR1 is LNHDA, CDR2 SQIVND (reference sequence). Trimming took 5 bases from V and 7 from J; bases not matched to a gene: 10. CDR3 amino acids: CASSPQGAQRQPQHF. Written as DNA, the CDR3 is TGTGCCAGTAGTCCTCAGGGGGCGCAAAGGCAGCCCCAGCATTTT.

The rearrangement joins TRBV6-1 to TRBJ2-2, with TRBD2 identical over 8 bases. Germline CDR1 and CDR2: MNHNS and SASEGT. J lost 4 bases, V lost 3 bases, and 4 bases had no gene match. CDR3 length: 15 amino acids. The CDR3 region has the DNA TGTGCCAGCAGTGACGGGGCGGGGGGCACCGGGGAGCTGTTTTTT. This gives the protein CASSDGAGGTGELFF.

The chain joins TRBV5-1 to TRBJ1-5; D uncertain. Trimming left V 2 bases short and J 0 bases short, with 9 bases between. CDR1 is SGHRS, CDR2 YFSETQ, per germline. The CDR3 length is 15 residues. CDR3 protein: CASSLGRTSNQPQHF. In DNA, the CDR3 is TGCGCCAGCAGCTTAGGGAGAACTAGCAATCAGCCCCAGCATTTT.

CDR3 sequence: CASSIKGATEAFF. CDR3 coding DNA: TGTGCCAGTAGTATAAAGGGGGCGACTGAAGCTTTCTTT. V usage is TRBV19 and J usage is TRBJ1-1; 7 bases fit TRBD1. The CDR3 contains 13 residues. Germline V lookup: CDR1 LNHDA, CDR2 SQIVND (reference sequence). J gave up 5 bases and V 2 bases, and 2 bases lay outside the gene matches.

The CDR3 coding sequence is TGCGCCAGCAGCTTGGTAGGGGAGAGCACTGAAGCTTTCTTT. Its protein is CASSLVGESTEAFF. This rearrangement joins TRBV5-1 to TRBJ1-1; TRBD1 is a possible D gene (5 bases). This CDR3 comprises 14 residues. Germline V lookup: CDR1 SGHRS, CDR2 YFSETQ. V shed 0 bases and J shed 4 bases, with 10 bases lying between them.

V usage is TRBV2 and J usage is TRBJ2-2; D remains unclear. Trimming stripped 5 bases from V and 5 bases from J, with 9 bases between. CDR3 length: 13 residues. Germline V CDR1 and CDR2: SNHLY, FYNNEI. The CDR3: CASSYTETGELFF. The CDR3 DNA reads TGTGCCAGCAGTTACACAGAAACCGGGGAGCTGTTTTTT.

The chain links TRBV2 to TRBJ2-7; D remains ambiguous. V was pared by 7 bases and J by 1 base, with 14 bases between. Germline V gives CDR1 SNHLY, CDR2 FYNNEI. The CDR3 consists of 14 residues. Written as DNA, the CDR3 is TGTGCCAGCACTACGGGTCTAAAATCCTACGAGCAGTACTTC. Residues: CASTTGLKSYEQYF.

A remark on this clone: One end of the junction fails to match germline, which may point to a read error. The V gene is TRBV3-1 (or the pseudogene TRBV3-2), the J gene TRBJ2-3; tentative D call: TRBD1 (5 bases). Germline-derived CDR1 and CDR2 are LGHDT and YNNKEL (reference sequence). The CDR3 loop spans 13 amino acids. The CDR3 DNA sequence: TGTGCCAACAGCCAAAGGGGATTAGGCACGCAGTATTTT. Its protein is CANSQRGLGTQYF.

This clone has just one count. The chain has TRBV7-6 and TRBJ2-3, with 7 positions matching TRBD1. This CDR3 is 13 amino acids long. Trimming removed 1 base from V and 5 bases from J; junction bases left unmatched: 0. Germline CDR1 and CDR2: SGHVS and FNYEAQ. This chain's CDR3 is CASSLGQGDTQYF. The CDR3, as DNA: TGTGCCAGCAGCTTAGGACAGGGAGATACGCAGTATTTT.

The CDR3 DNA is TGTGCCAGCAGCCGCTTTTCAGGGCGAGAGACCCAGTACTTC. Translation gives CASSRFSGRETQYF. The chain uses TRBV14 and TRBJ2-5; weak D call: TRBD1 (5 bases). CDR1 is SGHDN and CDR2 is FVKESK in the germline V gene. The ends were cut back, 4 bases at V and 4 bases at J, with 13 bases in the middle. CDR3 size: 14 residues.

The rearrangement uses TRBV12-3 or TRBV12-4 and TRBJ2-3; D remains ambiguous. V was clipped by 5 bases and J by 2 bases, with 8 bases between them. This CDR3 has 13 amino acids. CDR3 in DNA: TGTGCCAGCAGTAGCGACAACACAGATACGCAGTATTTT. Its protein product is CASSSDNTDTQYF.

The genes are TRBV15 and TRBJ1-5; D might be TRBD1 (6 bases). Germline values: CDR1 LNHNV, CDR2 YYDKDF (reference sequence). The CDR3 loop spans 18 amino acids. V was shortened by 1 base and J by 4 bases, with 20 bases between the two germline ends. CDR3 bases: TGTGCCACCAGCAGAGTTCCCCAACTTTACAGGGATAATCAGCCCCAGCATTTT. Its protein product is CATSRVPQLYRDNQPQHF. Together with reference TRBV15 and TRBJ1-5, the CDR3 gives the full variable domain: DAMVIQNPRYQVTQFGKPVTLSCSQTLNHNVMYWYQQKSSQAPKLLFHYYDKDFNNEADTPDNFQSRRPNTSFCFLDIRSPGLGDTAMYLCATSRVPQLYRDNQPQHFGDGTRLSIL.

This sequence joins TRBV3-1 (or the pseudogene TRBV3-2) and TRBJ1-2, with D possibly TRBD1 on 5 matching bases. This CDR3 contains 14 residues. The ends were cut back, 4 bases at V and 5 bases at J, with 14 bases in the middle. Germline V lookup: CDR1 LGHDT, CDR2 YNNKEL (reference sequence). The CDR3 here is CASSPWDGLYGYTF. CDR3 nucleotides: TGTGCCAGCAGCCCCTGGGACGGCTTATATGGCTACACCTTC.

CDR3 in amino acids: CASSDAGGAGANVLTF. In DNA, the CDR3 is TGTGCCAGCAGTGACGCAGGGGGCGCTGGGGCCAACGTCCTGACTTTC. V gene TRBV6-4 combines with J gene TRBJ2-6, with 8 bases matching TRBD1. V was clipped by 2 bases and J by 2 bases; unmatched bases: 2. The CDR3 has 16 amino acids. Looked up from germline, CDR1 is MRHNA and CDR2 is SNTAGT.

The rearrangement joins TRBV6-5 to TRBJ1-2, with unresolved D. Trimming removed 8 bases from V and 4 bases from J, with 8 bases in between. The CDR3 is 11 residues long. Germline-derived CDR1 and CDR2 are MNHEY and SVGAGI. CDR3 in DNA: TGTGCCAGCTGGGATGTCTATGGCTACACCTTC. Encoded protein: CASWDVYGYTF.

This clone has just one count. The genes are TRBV29-1 and TRBJ2-7; D not resolved. The CDR3 consists of 13 residues. The germline CDR1 and CDR2 sequences are SQVTM and ANQGSEA. The ends were cut back, 7 bases at V and 7 bases at J, with 20 bases in the middle. The CDR3 region is CSAARQVKREQYV. CDR3 nucleotide sequence: TGCAGCGCCGCTCGGCAGGTAAAACGGGAGCAGTACGTC.

The gene calls are TRBV18 and TRBJ1-1; unclear D gene. Germline CDR1 and CDR2: KGHSH and LQKENI. V lost 3 bases and J 4 bases, leaving 9 bases between the germline ends. The CDR3 contains 13 residues. In DNA form, the CDR3 reads TGTGCCAGCTCACCGAGGGTAATCACTGAAGCTTTCTTT. The encoded protein is CASSPRVITEAFF.

The chain combines TRBV18 with TRBJ1-6; D unclear. CDR1 is KGHSH, CDR2 LQKENI, per germline. V was cut by 3 bases and J by 4 bases, with 16 bases left in between. This CDR3 is built from 17 residues. In nucleotides, the CDR3 is TGTGCCAGCTCACCCCAAAGGGCGGCCACTTATAATTCACCCCTCCACTTT. Translating gives CASSPQRAATYNSPLHF.

In this sample, this clone turned up a few times. This chain connects TRBV5-4 to TRBJ1-1; D gene unclear. Looked up from germline, CDR1 is SGHNT and CDR2 is YYREEE (reference sequence). Trimming shortened V by 4 bases and J by 5 bases, and 12 bases separated the two germline ends. The CDR3 spans 13 residues. The CDR3 loop reads CASSLSRGTEAFF. The CDR3 DNA reads TGTGCCAGCAGCCTCTCAAGAGGGACTGAAGCTTTCTTT.

As concerns this clone: A far larger clone lies a single base away; this is likely a read error. Different DNA sequences within this sample yield the same CDR3. V gene TRBV10-3 combines with J gene TRBJ1-2; TRBD1 aligns across 7 bases. The germline gives CDR1 ENHRY, CDR2 SYGVKD. CDR3 size: 15 residues. The CDR3 spells CAISFTGATSYGYTF. The CDR3 coding sequence is TGTGCCATCAGTTTTACAGGGGCCACATCCTATGGTTACACCTTC.

The rearrangement links TRBV7-2 to TRBJ1-2, with D unclear. Looked up from germline, CDR1 is SGHTA and CDR2 is FQGNSA. V shed 9 bases and J shed 0 bases, with 8 bases lying between them. The CDR3 loop spans 12 amino acids. The CDR3 DNA follows: TGTGCCAGTTCTGCAGCTAACTATGGCTACACCTTC. It encodes CASSAANYGYTF.

A word on this clone: Other DNA variants within this sample encode the same CDR3. The J gene is TRBJ2-2, the V gene TRBV19; D gene unclear. Trimming shortened V by 4 bases and J by 2 bases, and 5 bases separated the two germline ends. The germline V gene encodes CDR1 LNHDA and CDR2 SQIVND (reference sequence). The CDR3 extends over 13 amino acids. The CDR3 here is CASSNPNTGELFF. The CDR3 nucleotides are TGTGCCAGTAGTAACCCAAACACCGGGGAGCTGTTTTTT.

Turning to this clone: The same CDR3 arises from other DNA sequences in this sample as well. The rearrangement joins TRBV15 to TRBJ2-4; 10 positions match TRBD1. V dropped 1 base and J dropped 1; count of bases not matched to a gene: 10. The length of the CDR3 is 19 residues. CDR1 and CDR2 (germline): LNHNV, YYDKDF (reference sequence). This chain's CDR3 is CATSRVRTGGIEAKNIQYF. The CDR3, as DNA: TGTGCCACCAGCAGAGTAAGGACAGGGGGAATTGAGGCCAAAAACATTCAGTACTTC.

The chain is built from TRBV29-1 and TRBJ2-1; D is unresolved. The CDR3 contains 16 residues. Germline CDR1 is SQVTM and CDR2 is ANQGSEA. V lost 5 bases and J 0 bases, leaving 17 bases between the germline ends. The CDR3 sequence is CSVSHPDFYSYNEQFF. DNA for the CDR3: TGCAGCGTTTCGCACCCTGACTTTTACTCCTACAATGAGCAGTTCTTC.